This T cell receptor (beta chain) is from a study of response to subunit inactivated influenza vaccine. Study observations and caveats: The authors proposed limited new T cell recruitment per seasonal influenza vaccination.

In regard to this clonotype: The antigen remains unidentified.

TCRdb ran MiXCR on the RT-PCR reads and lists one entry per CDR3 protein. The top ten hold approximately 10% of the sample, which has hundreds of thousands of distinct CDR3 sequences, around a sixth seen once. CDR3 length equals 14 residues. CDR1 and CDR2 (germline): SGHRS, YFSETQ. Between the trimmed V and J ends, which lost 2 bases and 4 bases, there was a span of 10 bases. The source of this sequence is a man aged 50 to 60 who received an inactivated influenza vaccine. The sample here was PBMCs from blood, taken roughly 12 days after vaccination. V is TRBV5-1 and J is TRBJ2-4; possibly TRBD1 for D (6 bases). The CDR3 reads CASSFGTPKNIQYF. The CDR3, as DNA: TGCGCCAGCAGCTTCGGGACACCGAAAAACATTCAGTACTTC.